The 30 T cell receptor beta chains reported below all come from one sample, sequenced in a study of radiation and T cells in renal cell carcinoma (dated by TCRdb to the early 2020s). Per the publication, the time point label means: blood 4 weeks post-SBRT, at nephrectomy. Taken with the paper, the label for treatment or condition translates to: 15 Gy SBRT to primary tumor, nephrectomy 4 weeks later. To prepare the library, the immunoSEQ multiplex PCR assay was applied. The table comes from immuneACCESS by way of TCRdb, which keeps in-frame sequences with V and J called. Part of the clones is missing from these tables; in studies checked, under half for an unresolved V gene and the rest for unknown reasons. For this sample the table gives about 78,000 clones, of which 80% to 90% were detected only once. Clones ranked in the top ten supply approximately 6.2% of the sample. Sequencing used blood, obtained from a patient whose treatment included radiotherapy and nephrectomy. The source is a woman aged 70-85 years with renal cell carcinoma.

The chain joins TRBV15 to TRBJ2-4; no definite D call. CDR3 length: 13 residues. CDR1 LNHNV and CDR2 YYDKDF come from the germline V gene (reference sequence). V lost 4 bases and J lost 5, with 9 bases in between. CDR3 sequence: CATSTRIQNIQYF. Written as DNA, the CDR3 is TGTGCCACCAGCACGCGGATCCAAAACATTCAGTACTTC.

V is TRBV5-1 and J is TRBJ2-3; 10 nucleotides align to TRBD2. The germline gives CDR1 SGHRS, CDR2 YFSETQ. This CDR3 contains 16 residues. V was clipped by 1 base and J by 5 bases; unmatched bases: 7. As DNA, the CDR3 is TGCGCCAGCAGCTTGACGAGCGGGGGGGCGAAAGATACGCAGTATTTT. Amino acids: CASSLTSGGAKDTQYF.

The rearrangement uses TRBV19 and TRBJ2-7, with D unresolved. V lost 4 bases and J 2 bases, leaving 9 bases between the germline ends. This CDR3 is 13 amino acids long. The germline gives CDR1 LNHDA, CDR2 SQIVND (reference sequence). The CDR3 DNA reads TGTGCCAGTAGTAATGTAGCCCCCTACGAGCAGTACTTC. It specifies CASSNVAPYEQYF.

CDR3 protein: CASRRTGRSGANVLTF. DNA of the CDR3: TGTGCCAGCAGGCGGACAGGACGCTCTGGGGCCAACGTCCTGACTTTC. The chain links TRBV2 to TRBJ2-6; 7 bases align to TRBD1. There are 16 residues in the CDR3. V shed 6 bases, J shed 0 bases, and the junction held 5 bases outside the gene matches. Germline CDR1 SNHLY, CDR2 FYNNEI.

The chain carries TRBV10-3 and TRBJ2-5; the match to TRBD2 covers 7 bases. V lost 4 bases to trimming and J lost 12 bases; unmatched junction nucleotides: 14. Germline V gene lookup returns CDR1 ENHRY and CDR2 SYGVKD. CDR3 length: 14 amino acids. The CDR3, as DNA: TGTGCCATCAGTGCCGAGACTAGCATAGCCAATAAGTACTTC. Residues: CAISAETSIANKYF.

This clone showed up just once. This rearrangement joins TRBV20-1 to TRBJ1-1; D call uncertain. Germline V lookup: CDR1 DFQATT, CDR2 SNEGSKA (reference sequence). V shed 3 bases and J shed 1 base, with 3 bases lying between them. The CDR3 loop spans 11 amino acids. CDR3 sequence reads: CSARRNTEAFF. The CDR3 DNA follows: TGCAGTGCTAGGCGGAACACTGAAGCTTTCTTT.

This chain joins TRBV5-4 and TRBJ2-1; perhaps TRBD2 as D (6 bases). Trimming removed 4 bases from V and 10 bases from J, with 15 bases in between. This CDR3 is built from 13 residues. Germline V CDR1 and CDR2: SGHNT, YYREEE (reference sequence). DNA for the CDR3: TGTGCCAGCAGCCTTACAACTAGCTTCGAGCAGTTCTTC. It codes for CASSLTTSFEQFF.

The chain joins TRBV10-3 to TRBJ1-5; 7 bases match TRBD1. CDR3 size: 15 residues. CDR1 is ENHRY, CDR2 SYGVKD, per germline. Trimming cost V 3 bases and J 4 bases; bases outside gene matches: 6. CDR3 in amino acids: CAISDVRGENQPQHF. The DNA for the CDR3 is TGTGCCATCAGTGATGTCAGGGGGGAGAATCAGCCCCAGCATTTT.

This clone has just a few counts. CDR3 bases: TGTGCCAGCAGCCGCTTGACAGGGGGCTCTGGCTACACCTTC. It encodes CASSRLTGGSGYTF. V usage is TRBV7-2 and J usage is TRBJ1-2; 10 positions agree with TRBD1. From germline, CDR1 is SGHTA and CDR2 FQGNSA. V trimming: 5 bases; J trimming: 7 bases; junction bases outside the gene matches: 7. The CDR3 is 14 residues long.

The sample holds one count of this clone. CDR3 protein: CASSRASTDTQYF. The CDR3 coding sequence is TGTGCCAGCAGCCGGGCTAGCACAGATACGCAGTATTTT. The chain employs TRBV7-9 and TRBJ2-3; no clear D gene. This CDR3 comprises 13 residues. Germline V gives CDR1 SEHNR, CDR2 FQNEAQ (reference sequence). V lost 5 bases and J 0 bases, leaving 6 bases between the germline ends.

The chain recombines TRBV5-1 with TRBJ2-7; possibly TRBD1 for D (5 bases). The V end lost 6 bases, the J end lost 2 bases, and 18 bases lay between the germline ends. Germline CDR1 is SGHRS and CDR2 is YFSETQ. The CDR3 is made up of 15 amino acids. The CDR3 here is CASTPPGLGTYEQYF. The CDR3 DNA reads as TGCGCCAGCACCCCCCCAGGGTTAGGGACCTACGAGCAGTACTTC.

This chain connects TRBV6-5 to TRBJ1-1; no definite D call. The CDR3 has 15 amino acids. The germline V gene has CDR1 MNHEY and CDR2 SVGAGI. V was shortened by 7 bases and J by 3 bases, with 18 bases between the two germline ends. The CDR3 protein is CASTKTWAGDTEAFF. Here the CDR3 DNA reads TGTGCCAGCACTAAGACATGGGCCGGGGACACTGAAGCTTTCTTT.

CDR3 DNA sequence: TGTGCCAGTACCAACGACAGGGGTCACGAGCAGTACTTC. It is translated as CASTNDRGHEQYF. The genes are TRBV19 and TRBJ2-7, with TRBD1 identical over 8 bases. The CDR3 is 13 amino acids. The junction had 7 bases not matched to a gene; V was cut back by 7 bases and J by 5 bases. Per germline, CDR1 LNHDA and CDR2 SQIVND (reference sequence).

CDR3 amino acids: CASSYGLASETQYF. The CDR3 DNA reads as TGTGCCAGCAGTTACGGACTAGCCAGTGAGACCCAGTACTTC. The chain is built from TRBV27 and TRBJ2-5; 8 bases agree with TRBD2. The length of the CDR3 is 14 residues. J was trimmed by 5 bases and V by 4 bases; bases with no gene match: 6. CDR1 is MNHEY and CDR2 is SMNVEV in the germline V gene (reference sequence).

The chain employs TRBV6-5 and TRBJ1-4; no firm D call. In germline, CDR1 is MNHEY, CDR2 SVGAGI. The CDR3 has 13 amino acids. With 1 base removed from V and 3 bases from J, the gap between germline ends came to 3 bases. Here the CDR3 reads CASSYLPNEKLFF. The CDR3 DNA is TGTGCCAGCAGTTACTTGCCTAATGAAAAACTGTTTTTT.

The V gene is TRBV5-6, the J gene TRBJ1-5; possibly TRBD1 for D (6 bases). The CDR3 has 15 amino acids. The ends were cut back, 4 bases at V and 6 bases at J, with 17 bases in the middle. Per germline, CDR1 SGHDT and CDR2 YYEEEE. CDR3 sequence (DNA): TGTGCCAGCAGCCTCTCACAGGGTTCGGGTCAGCCCCAGCATTTT. Translation gives CASSLSQGSGQPQHF.

This rearrangement joins TRBV6-6 to TRBJ1-2; D gene uncertain. The CDR3 contains 13 residues. The V gene's germline CDR1 is MNHNY and CDR2 SVGAGI (reference sequence). V gave up 6 bases and J gave up 2 bases, with 10 bases separating them. The CDR3 is CASSWGVNYGYTF. The CDR3 bases are TGTGCCAGCAGCTGGGGTGTGAACTATGGCTACACCTTC.

The rearrangement links TRBV5-6 to TRBJ1-1, with TRBD1 matching 10 bases. Germline CDR1 is SGHDT and CDR2 is YYEEEE. This CDR3 is built from 16 residues. V lost 4 bases and J lost 1; bases outside the gene matches: 7. CDR3 region: CASSNYGTGANTEAFF. CDR3 DNA sequence: TGTGCCAGCAGCAACTACGGGACAGGGGCGAACACTGAAGCTTTCTTT.

This chain joins TRBV5-4 and TRBJ1-4; D perhaps matches TRBD1 (6 bases). CDR3 length: 15 residues. The V gene lost 0 bases and the J gene lost 8 bases, with 14 bases spanning the gap. Germline values: CDR1 SGHNT, CDR2 YYREEE (reference sequence). The CDR3 DNA reads as TGTGCCAGCAGCTTGGGAGGAGGGGGAGGCGAAAAACTGTTTTTT. Its translation is CASSLGGGGGEKLFF. The complete variable domain, with remaining parts taken from reference TRBV5-4 and TRBJ1-4, reads ETGVTQSPTHLIKTRGQQVTLRCSSQSGHNTVSWYQQALGQGPQFIFQYYREEENGRGNFPPRFSGLQFPNYSSELNVNALELDDSALYLCASSLGGGGGEKLFFGSGTQLSVL.

This sequence joins TRBV29-1 and TRBJ2-3; D unresolved. Between the trimmed V and J ends, which lost 4 bases and 7 bases, there was a span of 6 bases. The CDR3 is 10 residues long. The germline V gene encodes CDR1 SQVTM and CDR2 ANQGSEA. DNA for the CDR3: TGCAGCGTTGGGGGAAATACGCAGTATTTT. It is translated as CSVGGNTQYF.

The gene calls are TRBV7-2 and TRBJ2-2; D may be TRBD1 (5 bases). CDR1 SGHTA and CDR2 FQGNSA come from the germline V gene. The CDR3 is 14 residues long. Between the trimmed V and J ends, which lost 8 bases and 5 bases, there was a span of 15 bases. CDR3 DNA: TGTGCCAGCCGATCCAGGGTTGGAACCGGGGAGCTGTTTTTT. It specifies CASRSRVGTGELFF.

This chain uses TRBV5-8 with TRBJ1-2; unclear D gene. The ends were cut back, 2 bases at V and 3 bases at J, with 11 bases in the middle. In germline, CDR1 is SGHTS, CDR2 YDEGEE. The CDR3 length is 14 residues. This CDR3 is CASSLERAYYGYTF. In DNA, the CDR3 is TGTGCCAGCAGCTTAGAAAGGGCCTACTATGGCTACACCTTC.

The chain combines TRBV6-5 with TRBJ1-2; no clear D. Per the germline V gene, CDR1 is MNHEY and CDR2 is SVGAGI. The CDR3 is 16 amino acids. The V gene lost 0 bases and the J gene lost 0 bases, with 11 bases spanning the gap. The CDR3 loop reads CASSYSKVTANYGYTF. Written as DNA, the CDR3 is TGTGCCAGCAGTTACTCGAAGGTCACAGCTAACTATGGCTACACCTTC.

CDR3 protein: CASSSPVGTEAFF. The DNA for the CDR3 is TGTGCCAGCAGCTCCCCGGTCGGGACTGAAGCTTTCTTT. The chain is built from TRBV7-9 and TRBJ1-1; D remains unclear. This CDR3 comprises 13 residues. Germline loops: CDR1 SEHNR, CDR2 FQNEAQ (reference sequence). Trimming removed 4 bases from V and 5 bases from J, with 11 bases in between.

The CDR3 DNA reads TGCGCCAGCAGCCCAACGCAGACAGGGGGCTTAGAGCAGTACTTC. Translating it yields CASSPTQTGGLEQYF. J is TRBJ2-7 and V is TRBV4-3; 10 nucleotides line up with TRBD1. The CDR3 extends over 15 amino acids. Looked up from germline, CDR1 is LGHNA and CDR2 is YSLEER. J gave up 7 bases and V 4 bases, and 10 bases lay outside the gene matches.

V is TRBV27 and J is TRBJ1-1; 8 nucleotides match TRBD1. The germline V gene encodes CDR1 MNHEY and CDR2 SMNVEV (reference sequence). V shed 5 bases, J shed 4 bases, and the junction held 9 bases outside the gene matches. The CDR3 extends over 15 amino acids. The CDR3 nucleotides are TGTGCCAGCAGTCCCAGGACAGGGAGGGGCACTGAAGCTTTCTTT. Translation gives CASSPRTGRGTEAFF.

The chain employs TRBV19 and TRBJ1-5, with D possibly being TRBD1 (6 bases). The CDR3 covers 16 residues. Deletions cut 7 bases from V and 1 base from J, with 17 bases between. CDR1 is LNHDA and CDR2 is SQIVND in the germline V gene (reference sequence). The CDR3 DNA is TGTGCCAGTAACTTCCTGAGGGGGGCGAGCAATCAGCCCCAGCATTTT. Its protein is CASNFLRGASNQPQHF.

The chain recombines TRBV19 with TRBJ1-1, with D unresolved. Germline CDR1 reads LNHDA; CDR2 reads SQIVND (reference sequence). The V and J ends lost 5 bases and 8 bases respectively, with 12 bases between them. CDR3 length equals 12 residues. CDR3 nucleotides: TGTGCCAGTAGTGTCGGGTCCTCAGAAGCTTTCTTT. Translation: CASSVGSSEAFF.

The genes are TRBV9 and TRBJ1-6, with 10 bases fitting TRBD1. This CDR3 comprises 15 residues. V gave up 4 bases and J gave up 7 bases; unmatched junction bases: 5. CDR1 SGDLS and CDR2 YYNGEE come from the germline V gene. The CDR3: CASSKRQGANSPLHF. Written as DNA, the CDR3 is TGTGCCAGCAGCAAACGACAGGGGGCGAATTCACCCCTCCACTTT. Full variable domain (missing parts from reference TRBV9 and TRBJ1-6): DSGVTQTPKHLITATGQRVTLRCSPRSGDLSVYWYQQSLDQGLQFLIQYYNGEERAKGNILERFSAQQFPDLHSELNLSSLELGDSALYFCASSKRQGANSPLHFGNGTRLTVT.

This clone is a singleton in its sample. The rearrangement links TRBV7-6 to TRBJ2-2; D possibly corresponds to TRBD2 (6 bases). Per the germline V gene, CDR1 is SGHVS and CDR2 is FNYEAQ. The CDR3 contains 14 residues. Trimming pared 5 bases from V and 5 bases from J, leaving 12 bases between. The chain's CDR3 is CASSTGGVTGELFF. CDR3 nucleotide sequence: TGTGCCAGCAGCACAGGAGGGGTTACCGGGGAGCTGTTTTTT.